This T cell receptor beta chain was identified during a study of blood T cell repertoires in COVID-19. V lost 7 bases and J lost 4, with 10 bases in between. The CDR3 runs to 12 residues. The V gene's germline CDR1 is SNHLY and CDR2 FYNNEI. Profiling relied on immunoSEQ multiplex PCR, and the TCRdb table lists in-frame clones only, not all of them. The table has about 85,000 clones, approximately 79% seen once. The sample was peripheral blood. The TCR originated in a man between 70 and 80 years old with acute or convalescent COVID-19. V and J are TRBV2 and TRBJ1-1; no firm D call. CDR3 amino acids: CASTERGTEAFF. CDR3 bases: TGTGCCAGCACCGAACGGGGCACTGAAGCTTTCTTT.